The 10 T cell receptor beta chains below were found in one sample sequenced in a study of cytomegalovirus exposure and HLA in healthy donors. PCR was performed using 60 Vbeta and 13 Jbeta primers. Repertoires were generated with immunoSEQ multiplex PCR, while TCRdb's copy carries only in-frame clones and drops some. The repertoire consists of 60,000 to 90,000 clones, with less than 85% occurring once and the leading ten covering around 9.7%. Specimen: PBMCs. These receptors all come from a woman aged 45-60 years in good health and CMV-seropositive.

This sequence joins TRBV30 and TRBJ1-1, with 7 bases aligning to TRBD1. The CDR3 is 13 residues long. Germline V gives CDR1 GTSNPN, CDR2 SVGIG (reference sequence). The trim removed 0 bases at V and 4 bases at J, leaving 2 bases unmatched. CDR3 sequence reads: CAWSVQGRTEAFF. The CDR3 DNA reads TGTGCCTGGAGTGTACAGGGGCGCACTGAAGCTTTCTTT.

This sequence joins TRBV6-4 and TRBJ2-3, with TRBD2 matching over 11 bases. From germline, CDR1 is MRHNA and CDR2 SNTAGT. Losses at the gene ends were 8 bases for V and 8 bases for J; bases not matched to a gene: 9. This CDR3 has 14 amino acids. This chain's CDR3 is CASGTSGSGGTQYF. In DNA, the CDR3 is TGTGCCAGCGGAACTAGCGGGAGTGGCGGTACGCAGTATTTT.

The chain uses TRBV7-9 and TRBJ2-1; perhaps TRBD2 as D (6 bases). Germline V CDR1 and CDR2: SEHNR, FQNEAQ (reference sequence). This CDR3 has 17 residues. Deletions cut 4 bases from V and 0 bases from J, with 16 bases between. The CDR3 nucleotides are TGTGCCAGCAGCTCCGGGACTCTCGGGAGCTCCTACAATGAGCAGTTCTTC. Translated, it gives CASSSGTLGSSYNEQFF.

V is TRBV27 and J is TRBJ1-2, with 7 bases that match TRBD1. CDR3 length: 15 amino acids. J gave up 4 bases and V 4 bases, and 9 bases lay outside the gene matches. The germline gives CDR1 MNHEY, CDR2 SMNVEV (reference sequence). CDR3 residues: CASSWQQGVGYGYTF. The CDR3 nucleotides are TGTGCCAGCAGTTGGCAGCAGGGGGTAGGCTATGGCTACACCTTC.

This clone occurred a few times. The chain uses TRBV28 and TRBJ1-5; a weak D match, TRBD1 (6 bases). Germline V CDR1 and CDR2: MDHEN, SYDVKM. V was shortened by 8 bases and J by 4 bases, with 15 bases between the two germline ends. The CDR3 is 14 amino acids. The CDR3 coding sequence is TGTGCCAGCGGCCCCGGGACATCTAATCAGCCCCAGCATTTT. Translating it yields CASGPGTSNQPQHF.

This chain connects TRBV7-2 to TRBJ1-2; D not resolved. The CDR3 runs 16 residues. Trimming removed 2 bases at V and 8 bases at J, with 21 bases between. Germline V gives CDR1 SGHTA, CDR2 FQGNSA. In DNA, the CDR3 is TGTGCCAGCAGCTTAATGATTTTTCAGTCCATAACAGGCTACACCTTC. This sequence encodes CASSLMIFQSITGYTF.

The chain has TRBV5-6 and TRBJ1-2; 9 nucleotides align to TRBD1. The CDR3 extends over 15 amino acids. Trimming at V came to 4 bases and at J to 2 bases, leaving 6 bases not matched to a gene. CDR1 SGHDT and CDR2 YYEEEE come from the germline V gene. CDR3 in DNA: TGTGCCAGCAGCCCGCCGACAGGGGGGAACTATGGCTACACCTTC. This codes for CASSPPTGGNYGYTF.

J is TRBJ1-4 and V is TRBV7-6; 7 bases agree with TRBD1. The CDR3 is made up of 21 amino acids. Germline V gene sequence: CDR1 SGHVS, CDR2 FNYEAQ. V was pared by 1 base and J by 2 bases, with 19 bases of the junction left unmatched. The CDR3 bases are TGTGCCAGCAGCTTAGATGGCGGAGGGACAGACAGGCCGAGGACTAATGAAAAACTGTTTTTT. This codes for CASSLDGGGTDRPRTNEKLFF.

The chain links TRBV5-6 to TRBJ2-7; 7 bases match TRBD1. Germline CDR1 reads SGHDT; CDR2 reads YYEEEE. This CDR3 contains 16 residues. Trimming cost V 2 bases and J 2 bases; bases outside gene matches: 10. The CDR3 loop reads CASSLSLGTEPYEQYF. CDR3 bases: TGTGCCAGCAGCTTAAGTCTCGGGACAGAACCCTACGAGCAGTACTTC.

This clone was observed a handful of times. The chain employs TRBV18 and TRBJ1-2; 7 positions agree with TRBD1. The V gene's germline CDR1 is KGHSH and CDR2 LQKENI. V was clipped by 3 bases and J by 6 bases; unmatched bases: 4. This CDR3 spans 13 amino acids. The CDR3: CASSPSQGNGYTF. CDR3 bases: TGTGCCAGCTCACCCTCACAGGGGAATGGCTACACCTTC.